These 17 T cell receptor beta chains came from one sample sequenced in a study of molecular identifiers for immune sequencing clone quantification. TCRdb analysed the PCR reads with MiXCR anew, one entry per CDR3 protein. Of over 600,000 distinct CDR3 sequences listed, 15% to 20% were seen once; the top ten hold around 0.86%. The sequenced sample was naive CD8+ T cells from blood, with Jurkat cell RNA spiked in. As for subset: FACS-sorted CD8+CD4-CCR7+CD45RA+ naive T cells. These receptor sequences come from a human donor in good health. Some libraries in this study had Jurkat cell RNA spiked in.

This clonotype was counted at least ten times. The J gene is TRBJ2-7, the V gene TRBV20-1, with no clear D. The CDR3 runs 16 residues. The V end was cut by 3 bases, the J end by 5 bases, with 23 bases between. Germline loops: CDR1 DFQATT, CDR2 SNEGSKA (reference sequence). The CDR3 nucleotides are TGCAGTGCTAGTATATTCAGGACCACTTCTTCGGACGAGCAGTACTTC. It yields the protein CSASIFRTTSSDEQYF.

In its sample, this clonotype was seen many times. V gene TRBV7-9 combines with J gene TRBJ2-5; D ambiguous. V lost 5 bases, J lost 3 bases, and 13 bases lay in between. The CDR3 is made up of 14 amino acids. Germline V gene lookup returns CDR1 SEHNR and CDR2 FQNEAQ (reference sequence). CDR3 sequence reads: CASSLQTVEETQYF. The CDR3 DNA follows: TGTGCCAGCAGCCTACAGACGGTTGAAGAGACCCAGTACTTC.

This clonotype is a singleton in its sample. The chain has TRBV11-3 and TRBJ2-1; 9 bases agree with TRBD1. Trimming took 6 bases from V and 5 from J; bases not matched to a gene: 8. The germline V gene has CDR1 SGHNT and CDR2 YENEEA. The CDR3 sequence is 15 residues long. The CDR3 nucleotides are TGTGCCAGCAGAAACCGGGACAGGGCGGACAATGAGCAGTTCTTC. It translates to CASRNRDRADNEQFF.

The chain couples TRBV5-4 to TRBJ2-7, with 9 bases matching TRBD2. Trimming took 0 bases from V and 4 from J; bases not matched to a gene: 5. The CDR3 length is 15 residues. Germline V gene data show CDR1 as SGHNT and CDR2 as YYREEE (reference sequence). As DNA, the CDR3 is TGTGCCAGCAGCTTGGTATTAGCGGGAGAGTACGAGCAGTACTTC. This codes for CASSLVLAGEYEQYF.

This clonotype has ten or more counts. The rearrangement links TRBV4-3 to TRBJ2-7; tentative D call: TRBD1 (6 bases). CDR1 and CDR2 (germline): LGHNA, YSLEER. V lost 1 base and J lost 3, with 10 bases in between. This CDR3 region has 14 residues. CDR3 loop: CASSQVAGDYEQYF. As DNA, the CDR3 is TGCGCCAGCAGCCAAGTGGCAGGGGACTACGAGCAGTACTTC.

Comments on this clonotype: The CDR3 end shows no conserved phenylalanine or tryptophan, and so a read error is likely. The chain recombines TRBV20-1 with TRBJ2-1; D not certain. Germline V gives CDR1 DFQATT, CDR2 SNEGSKA (reference sequence). This CDR3 has 15 residues. Trimming removed 0 bases from V and 0 bases from J, with 9 bases in between. Written as DNA, the CDR3 is TGCAGTGCTAGAGATATCGGATTCTCCTACAATGAGCAGTTCTGC. It is translated as CSARDIGFSYNEQFC.

Many counts were recorded for this clonotype. The rearrangement links TRBV23-1 to TRBJ2-3; the D is unclear. TRBV23-1 is sorted into the ORF group, with uncertain function. There are 12 residues in the CDR3. Trimming shortened V by 10 bases and J by 2 bases, and 10 bases separated the two germline ends. CDR3 DNA sequence: TGCGCCATTGTGGCGACCACAGATACGCAGTATTTT. This encodes CAIVATTDTQYF.

This clonotype has ten or more counts. The chain combines TRBV3-1 with TRBJ2-3, with 8 bases fitting TRBD2. With 5 bases clipped from V and 1 base from J, the junction kept 8 bases outside the gene matches. The germline V gene has CDR1 LGHDT and CDR2 YNNKEL (reference sequence). The CDR3 spans 16 residues. CDR3 coding DNA: TGTGCCAGCAGCTCCCTCCAGACTAGCGGCACAGATACGCAGTATTTT. Translated: CASSSLQTSGTDTQYF.

This clonotype was seen only a few times. V usage is TRBV6-2 or TRBV6-3 and J usage is TRBJ2-6, with D perhaps assigned TRBD1 or TRBD2 (5 bases each). This CDR3 region has 20 residues. The V end was cut by 1 base, the J end by 0 bases, with 19 bases between. CDR1 and CDR2 from the germline V gene are MNHEY and SVGEGT. As DNA, the CDR3 is TGTGCCAGCAGTTACTATGAGGGACGACCTACGAGCTCTGGGGCCAACGTCCTGACTTTC. It encodes CASSYYEGRPTSSGANVLTF.

This clonotype appeared many times. The chain is built from TRBV2 and TRBJ1-5, with a weak D call TRBD1 (6 bases). The length of the CDR3 is 14 residues. Germline CDR1 reads SNHLY; CDR2 reads FYNNEI. Trimming removed 6 bases at V and 10 bases at J, with 19 bases between. The CDR3: CASSVTGDIRPQHF. The DNA of the CDR3 is TGTGCCAGCAGCGTGACAGGAGATATCAGACCCCAGCATTTT.

In this sample, this clonotype turned up many times. The genes are TRBV19 and TRBJ2-1, with TRBD1 matching over 8 bases. Germline values: CDR1 LNHDA, CDR2 SQIVND (reference sequence). The ends lost 1 base at V and 9 bases at J; junction bases unmatched: 2. This CDR3 has 13 residues. Written as DNA, the CDR3 is TGTGCCAGTAGTATAGCAGGGGGCGGTGAGCAGTTCTTC. Amino acids: CASSIAGGGEQFF.

On this clonotype: A read error may account for a junction end that differs from germline. V gene TRBV7-9 combines with J gene TRBJ2-7; 11 bases are a match to TRBD1. The germline gives CDR1 SEHNR, CDR2 FQNEAQ (reference sequence). The length of the CDR3 is 15 residues. The CDR3 DNA reads as TGTGCCGGCAGCTTAGCCGGGACAGGGGGGAACGAGCAGTACTTC. Translating gives CAGSLAGTGGNEQYF.

In regard to this clonotype: A much bigger clone sits one base away, suggesting this may be a read error. This sequence joins TRBV5-1 and TRBJ1-6; 8 positions match TRBD1. The CDR3 is 16 amino acids. Germline V lookup: CDR1 SGHRS, CDR2 YFSETQ. The CDR3 loop reads CTSSFSAGQENSPLHF. The DNA of the CDR3 is TGCACCAGCAGCTTTTCGGCGGGACAGGAGAATTCACCCCTCCACTTT.

CDR3 amino acids: CASSLQTGPEEQYF. CDR3 DNA: TGCGCCAGCAGCCTCCAGACAGGCCCCGAAGAGCAGTACTTC. V gene TRBV4-1 combines with J gene TRBJ2-7; TRBD1 might be the D (6 bases). V shed 4 bases and J shed 7 bases, with 17 bases lying between them. The CDR3 is 14 amino acids. Germline CDR1 MGHRA, CDR2 YSYEKL.

The table lists this clonotype with many counts. The V call is TRBV4-1, the J call TRBJ2-2; the D gene is possibly TRBD2 (6 bases). The CDR3 contains 16 residues. Trimming shortened V by 1 base and J by 4 bases, and 13 bases separated the two germline ends. Germline assignment: CDR1 MGHRA and CDR2 YSYEKL. The CDR3 region is CASSQVGGLGTGELFF. CDR3 DNA: TGCGCCAGCAGCCAAGTGGGGGGATTGGGCACCGGGGAGCTGTTTTTT.

This clonotype has a handful of counts. The chain links TRBV10-2 to TRBJ2-3; the match to TRBD2 covers 9 bases. Germline V gene lookup returns CDR1 WSHSY and CDR2 SAAADI. The trim removed 9 bases at V and 8 bases at J, leaving 9 bases unmatched. There are 13 residues in the CDR3. As DNA, the CDR3 is TGCGCCAGTTTAGCGGGAGACGAGGGTACGCAGTATTTT. Its protein product is CASLAGDEGTQYF.

This clonotype has just a few counts. CDR3 in amino acids: CASSPPGGSYYGYTF. CDR3 DNA: TGTGCCAGCTCACCACCAGGGGGCTCTTACTATGGCTACACCTTC. This rearrangement joins TRBV18 to TRBJ1-2, with 7 bases identical to TRBD1. Germline V gene data show CDR1 as KGHSH and CDR2 as LQKENI. V lost 0 bases to trimming and J lost 3 bases; unmatched junction nucleotides: 4. The CDR3 covers 15 residues.